The rows below give T cell receptor beta chains drawn from one sample of a study of beta chain features in type 1 diabetes. Method: immunoSEQ multiplex PCR; TCRdb's copy keeps in-frame clones and lacks some. The sample has 200,000 to 250,000 clones, around 68% seen once. Sequenced input: naive CD4+ T cells from blood. The source is a young man in good health. The CDR3 runs from the conserved cysteine through the conserved F or W. Fields, in order: V gene, clone size, J gene, CDR3 protein. Clone size is given for some rows only: seen once, a few or many times, or a class if the clone is expanded.

v_gene: TRBV29-1
abundance: .
j_gene: TRBJ1-2
CDR3aa: CSVEGQGVYGYTF

v_gene: TRBV29-1
abundance: .
j_gene: TRBJ2-3
CDR3aa: CSVAKPPDTQYF

v_gene: TRBV29-1
abundance: .
j_gene: TRBJ2-5
CDR3aa: CSVEDQDARWIGTQYF

v_gene: TRBV13
abundance: .
j_gene: TRBJ2-1
CDR3aa: CASRRDNNEQFF

v_gene: TRBV30
abundance: few
j_gene: TRBJ2-1
CDR3aa: CAWSSSGVNEQFF

v_gene: TRBV30
abundance: .
j_gene: TRBJ1-5
CDR3aa: CASRSGGAGQPQHF

v_gene: TRBV7-2
abundance: .
j_gene: TRBJ2-1
CDR3aa: CASSYDRGSYNEQFF

v_gene: TRBV29-1
abundance: .
j_gene: TRBJ2-5
CDR3aa: CSVREGQETQYF

v_gene: TRBV30
abundance: .
j_gene: TRBJ1-3
CDR3aa: CAWSMAFLHYSGNTIYF

v_gene: TRBV4-1
abundance: .
j_gene: TRBJ1-4
CDR3aa: CASSQTTRRDEKLFF

v_gene: TRBV7-7
abundance: .
j_gene: TRBJ2-1
CDR3aa: CASSRSGGIYNEQFF

v_gene: TRBV30
abundance: .
j_gene: TRBJ1-5
CDR3aa: CAWSAQGPQPQHF

v_gene: TRBV25-1
abundance: .
j_gene: TRBJ1-1
CDR3aa: CASSARANTEAFF

v_gene: TRBV25-1
abundance: once
j_gene: TRBJ1-1
CDR3aa: CASSEAGPKAFF

v_gene: TRBV21-1
abundance: few
j_gene: TRBJ1-4
CDR3aa: CASGRAAQSGKLFF

v_gene: TRBV9
abundance: .
j_gene: TRBJ2-7
CDR3aa: CASSVGEGYEQYF

v_gene: TRBV30
abundance: .
j_gene: TRBJ2-3
CDR3aa: CAGSGVSDTQYF

v_gene: TRBV9
abundance: .
j_gene: TRBJ2-5
CDR3aa: CASSVGDWTSSAETQYF

v_gene: TRBV9
abundance: .
j_gene: TRBJ1-2
CDR3aa: CASSVVREADGYTF